This T cell receptor (beta chain) was retrieved from a study of cytomegalovirus exposure and HLA in healthy donors. 60 Vbeta and 13 Jbeta primers were used in PCR. The data were produced by immunoSEQ multiplex PCR, yet TCRdb's version contains in-frame clones alone and is incomplete. The sample contains under 90,000 clones, around three quarters of which appear only once. It was healthy bone marrow donors who served as donors. J gave up 4 bases and V 2 bases, and 9 bases lay outside the gene matches. The CDR3 runs 17 residues. The germline V gene has CDR1 SEHNR and CDR2 FQNEAQ (reference sequence). The sequencing input was PBMCs. The rearrangement links TRBV7-9 to TRBJ2-3; the match to TRBD2 covers 10 bases. This receptor was obtained from a man in his forties in good health and CMV-seronegative. The CDR3 DNA follows: TGTGCCAGCAGCTTAAGCGGGGGGGCGCCGGAAGCAGATACGCAGTATTTT. As protein: CASSLSGGAPEADTQYF. Complete variable domain (other parts from reference TRBV7-9 and TRBJ2-3): DTGVSQNPRHKITKRGQNVTFRCDPISEHNRLYWYRQTLGQGPEFLTYFQNEAQLEKSRLLSDRFSAERPKGSFSTLEIQRTEQGDSAMYLCASSLSGGAPEADTQYFGPGTRLTVL.